This passage covers 13 T cell receptor beta chains from one sample sequenced in a study of cytomegalovirus exposure and HLA in healthy donors. Primers: 60 Vbeta forward and 13 Jbeta reverse. Sequenced by immunoSEQ multiplex PCR; TCRdb stores in-frame clones only, minus some. The data show 160,000 or so clones, with around 72% seen just once and around 2.4% held by the top ten. Sequencing input: PBMCs. The receptors derive from a female donor in good health and CMV-seronegative.

This clone occurred a few times. J is TRBJ1-5 and V is TRBV6-6, with D possibly matching TRBD1 (6 bases). CDR1 MNHNY and CDR2 SVGAGI come from the germline V gene (reference sequence). This CDR3 is 15 amino acids long. The germline V and J ends were trimmed by 7 bases and 5 bases, with 18 bases remaining between them. CDR3 residues: CASIRNRASDQPQHF. CDR3 DNA: TGTGCCAGCATAAGAAACAGGGCATCGGATCAGCCCCAGCATTTT.

This clone was counted between two and nine times. This sequence joins TRBV15 and TRBJ2-2, with 8 bases fitting TRBD2. CDR1 and CDR2 from the germline V gene are LNHNV and YYDKDF (reference sequence). Unmatched junction bases numbered 13, after V lost 3 bases and J lost 4 bases. The CDR3 is 18 amino acids. DNA of the CDR3: TGTGCCACCAGCAGGAAGAACACCGGGACTAGAGTCACCGGGGAGCTGTTTTTT. It specifies CATSRKNTGTRVTGELFF.

About this clone: This specimen includes other DNA sequences encoding the same CDR3. The rearrangement uses TRBV27 and TRBJ1-5, with TRBD1 identical over 7 bases. V lost 2 bases, J lost 2 bases, and 0 bases stayed unmatched. Germline loops: CDR1 MNHEY, CDR2 SMNVEV (reference sequence). CDR3 length equals 14 residues. The CDR3 is CASSLGQGNQPQHF. Written as DNA, the CDR3 is TGTGCCAGCAGTTTAGGACAGGGCAATCAGCCCCAGCATTTT.

This chain uses TRBV9 with TRBJ1-4; possible D gene TRBD1, 5 bases. In germline, CDR1 is SGDLS, CDR2 YYNGEE. Trimming cost V 3 bases and J 4 bases, with 10 bases left between them. This CDR3 has 14 residues. For the CDR3, the DNA is TGTGCCAGCAGCGGACAGAGCCTTAATGAAAAACTGTTTTTT. Protein: CASSGQSLNEKLFF.

J is TRBJ2-1 and V is TRBV6-5; D uncertain. Trimming took off 0 bases at V and 10 bases at J, with 4 bases between the two ends. The CDR3 has 11 amino acids. Germline V lookup: CDR1 MNHEY, CDR2 SVGAGI. DNA for the CDR3: TGTGCCAGCAGTTACTCCTCCGAGCAGTTCTTC. Protein product: CASSYSSEQFF.

The V call is TRBV2, the J call TRBJ2-5, with 15 bases fitting TRBD2. The DNA matches TRBJ2-7 better at its end, which makes the J call doubtful. The CDR3 sequence is 14 residues long. The V gene's germline CDR1 is SNHLY and CDR2 FYNNEI. In DNA, the CDR3 is TGTGCCAGCAGAGCGGGACTAGCGGGGGGCGAGCAGTACTTC. Residues: CASRAGLAGGEQYF.

The table lists this clone with a count of one. The V and J genes are TRBV5-1 and TRBJ2-7; TRBD2 aligns across 9 bases. Germline CDR1 reads SGHRS; CDR2 reads YFSETQ. With 10 bases clipped from V and 3 bases from J, the junction kept 8 bases outside the gene matches. This CDR3 has 13 residues. The CDR3 spells CASASSGSYEQYF. DNA for the CDR3: TGCGCCTCCGCGAGTAGCGGGAGCTACGAGCAGTACTTC.

The genes are TRBV19 and TRBJ2-7, with 9 bases identical to TRBD1. The V and J ends lost 5 bases and 2 bases, in that order; junction bases with no gene match: 7. This CDR3 is built from 15 residues. Germline CDR1 and CDR2: LNHDA and SQIVND (reference sequence). CDR3 amino acids: CASSLRQGGPYEQYF. The CDR3 DNA follows: TGTGCCAGTAGTTTACGACAGGGGGGACCCTACGAGCAGTACTTC.

The chain recombines TRBV7-2 with TRBJ2-5; TRBD2 agrees at 11 bases. This CDR3 has 18 residues. Germline V CDR1 and CDR2: SGHTA, FQGNSA. Trimming took 5 bases from V and 5 from J; bases not matched to a gene: 16. The CDR3 sequence is CASSPRRALAGGRETQYF. The CDR3 DNA reads TGTGCCAGCAGCCCTAGGAGGGCGCTAGCGGGGGGTAGGGAGACCCAGTACTTC.

The chain uses TRBV28 and TRBJ1-5, with 7 bases fitting TRBD1. In germline, CDR1 is MDHEN, CDR2 SYDVKM. CDR3 length: 16 amino acids. V shed 4 bases and J 5 bases; nucleotides not matched to a gene: 11. CDR3 coding DNA: TGTGCCAGCAGTTCCCCGTCAGGGGGGAAGTATCAGCCCCAGCATTTT. It encodes CASSSPSGGKYQPQHF.

The V and J genes are TRBV11-2 and TRBJ2-7; weak D call: TRBD2 (5 bases). Per germline, CDR1 SGHAT and CDR2 FQNNGV. V lost 6 bases to trimming and J lost 0 bases, with 18 bases between them. The CDR3 has 16 amino acids. CDR3 in amino acids: CASRIGGVLSSYEQYF. CDR3 sequence (DNA): TGTGCCAGCAGGATAGGAGGAGTTCTGAGCTCCTACGAGCAGTACTTC.

The chain has TRBV7-6 and TRBJ2-2; 12 bases match TRBD1. Germline CDR1 is SGHVS and CDR2 is FNYEAQ. J gave up 7 bases and V 5 bases, and 5 bases lay outside the gene matches. This CDR3 is 15 amino acids long. Here the CDR3 reads CASSRGQGAGGELFF. The DNA for the CDR3 is TGTGCCAGCAGCAGGGGACAGGGGGCCGGCGGGGAGCTGTTTTTT.

This rearrangement joins TRBV5-6 to TRBJ2-5; TRBD2 matches at 10 bases. V dropped 0 bases and J dropped 4; count of bases not matched to a gene: 6. The germline CDR1 and CDR2 sequences are SGHDT and YYEEEE. This CDR3 contains 16 residues. DNA of the CDR3: TGTGCCAGCAGCTTGGGAGCGGGGGGGCCGGGAGAGACCCAGTACTTC. It is translated as CASSLGAGGPGETQYF.